These T cell receptor beta chains were read from a single sample in a study of siplizumab effects on memory and regulatory T cells. The method was immunoSEQ multiplex PCR; TCRdb's version includes in-frame clones alone and lacks a portion of them. The sample records about 100,000 clones, approximately 91% being singletons. Specimen: CD4+ T cells sorted from blood. The source of these receptors is a human donor in good health. CDR3s include the opening cysteine and the closing phenylalanine or tryptophan. Each record gives: CDR3 length, D gene, V gene, clone size, J gene, CDR3 DNA, CDR3 protein. The D gene is left open where the match is weak. Clone size is stated in some rows and not others, as once, few, many or a class when expanded.

len: 15
d_gene: TRBD1
v_gene: TRBV28
abundance: few
j_gene: TRBJ1-5
CDR3nt: TGTGCCAGCAGCCCAATGACAGGGGTCAATCAGCCCCAGCATTTT
CDR3aa: CASSPMTGVNQPQHF

len: 15
d_gene: NA
v_gene: TRBV10-3
abundance: NA
j_gene: TRBJ1-4
CDR3nt: TGTGCCATCAGTGAGTCGAGGGGAGCTAGCGAAAAACTGTTTTTT
CDR3aa: CAISESRGASEKLFF

len: 15
d_gene: TRBD1
v_gene: TRBV5-1
abundance: NA
j_gene: TRBJ1-1
CDR3nt: TGCGCCAGCAGCTTGGGGGCCAGGGGGCAGACTGAAGCTTTCTTT
CDR3aa: CASSLGARGQTEAFF

len: 13
d_gene: NA
v_gene: TRBV10-2
abundance: few
j_gene: TRBJ1-5
CDR3nt: TGCGCCAGCAGTGAGTCCGAGAGATGGCCCCAGCATTTT
CDR3aa: CASSESERWPQHF

len: 12
d_gene: NA
v_gene: TRBV11-2
abundance: NA
j_gene: TRBJ2-4
CDR3nt: TGTGCCAGCAGCCGGGCCAGTAACATTCAGTACTTC
CDR3aa: CASSRASNIQYF

len: 13
d_gene: NA
v_gene: TRBV5-1
abundance: NA
j_gene: TRBJ2-5
CDR3nt: TGCGCCAGCAGTTCTCAGTACCAAGAGACCCAGTACTTC
CDR3aa: CASSSQYQETQYF

len: 14
d_gene: NA
v_gene: TRBV7-9
abundance: NA
j_gene: TRBJ1-1
CDR3nt: TGTGCCAGCAGCATCCACAGGGAGAACACTGAAGCTTTCTTT
CDR3aa: CASSIHRENTEAFF

len: 14
d_gene: NA
v_gene: TRBV7-3
abundance: NA
j_gene: TRBJ2-3
CDR3nt: TGTGCCAGCAGCTTAGGGGGTCTCACAGATACGCAGTATTTT
CDR3aa: CASSLGGLTDTQYF

len: 12
d_gene: TRBD1
v_gene: TRBV29-1
abundance: NA
j_gene: TRBJ2-7
CDR3nt: TGCAGCGTTGTTACAGGGGTCTACGAGCAGTACTTC
CDR3aa: CSVVTGVYEQYF

len: 16
d_gene: TRBD2
v_gene: TRBV5-1
abundance: NA
j_gene: TRBJ2-7
CDR3nt: TGCGCCAGCAGCTTTTCCGGGACTAGCGGGGCTTACGAGCAGTACTTC
CDR3aa: CASSFSGTSGAYEQYF

len: 16
d_gene: TRBD2
v_gene: TRBV14
abundance: once
j_gene: TRBJ2-5
CDR3nt: TGTGCCAGCAGCCCCCCCAGGAGCGGGGGGCGAGAGACCCAGTACTTC
CDR3aa: CASSPPRSGGRETQYF

len: 15
d_gene: NA
v_gene: TRBV6-1
abundance: NA
j_gene: TRBJ1-6
CDR3nt: TGTGCCAGCAGCCCACCGGGACGAACTAATTCACCCCTCCACTTT
CDR3aa: CASSPPGRTNSPLHF

len: 14
d_gene: NA
v_gene: TRBV4-3
abundance: once
j_gene: TRBJ2-7
CDR3nt: TGCGCCAGCAGCCGTGGACCGGGTCGGAACGAGCAGTACTTC
CDR3aa: CASSRGPGRNEQYF

len: 15
d_gene: NA
v_gene: TRBV7-6
abundance: NA
j_gene: TRBJ2-1
CDR3nt: TGTGCCAGCAGCCCAAGCACGACCGGCAGCAATGAGCAGTTCTTC
CDR3aa: CASSPSTTGSNEQFF

len: 13
d_gene: TRBD2
v_gene: TRBV6-5
abundance: NA
j_gene: TRBJ2-7
CDR3nt: TGTGCCAGCTTCGGGGGGAGCTCCTACGAGCAGTACTTC
CDR3aa: CASFGGSSYEQYF

len: 14
d_gene: NA
v_gene: TRBV10-3
abundance: NA
j_gene: TRBJ1-1
CDR3nt: TGTGCCATCAGTGAAATGAGGGGGGAAACTGAAGCTTTCTTT
CDR3aa: CAISEMRGETEAFF

len: 14
d_gene: NA
v_gene: TRBV6-1
abundance: NA
j_gene: TRBJ1-2
CDR3nt: TGTGCCAGCAGTGTACCATGGAAGGATCGGGGCTACACCTTC
CDR3aa: CASSVPWKDRGYTF

len: 16
d_gene: TRBD2
v_gene: TRBV7-9
abundance: NA
j_gene: TRBJ2-5
CDR3nt: TGTGCCAGCAGCCCCCGGACTAGCGGGGGCCAAGAGACCCAGTACTTC
CDR3aa: CASSPRTSGGQETQYF

len: 13
d_gene: NA
v_gene: TRBV7-2
abundance: NA
j_gene: TRBJ1-6
CDR3nt: TGTGCCAGCAGCTTAGTTCGGGATTCACCCCTCCACTTT
CDR3aa: CASSLVRDSPLHF

len: 16
d_gene: NA
v_gene: TRBV14
abundance: NA
j_gene: TRBJ2-1
CDR3nt: TGTGCCAGCAGCCAAGGGTACGGGGACTCCTACAATGAGCAGTTCTTC
CDR3aa: CASSQGYGDSYNEQFF

len: 15
d_gene: NA
v_gene: TRBV5-1
abundance: once
j_gene: TRBJ2-3
CDR3nt: TGCGCCAGCAGCTTGTTAGGGGGGACCACAGATACGCAGTATTTT
CDR3aa: CASSLLGGTTDTQYF

len: 15
d_gene: NA
v_gene: TRBV6-5
abundance: NA
j_gene: TRBJ2-2
CDR3nt: TGTGCCAGCCGTGTAGGAGGGGCGATTGTCGGGGAGCTGTTTTTT
CDR3aa: CASRVGGAIVGELFF

len: 15
d_gene: TRBD1
v_gene: TRBV13
abundance: NA
j_gene: TRBJ1-6
CDR3nt: TGTGCCAGCAGCCGAGGGGACAGGGAGTATTCACCCCTCCACTTT
CDR3aa: CASSRGDREYSPLHF

len: 14
d_gene: NA
v_gene: TRBV7-3
abundance: NA
j_gene: TRBJ1-2
CDR3nt: TGTGCCAGCAGCTTAGGACAAATGGGAAATGGCTACACCTTC
CDR3aa: CASSLGQMGNGYTF

len: 18
d_gene: TRBD1
v_gene: TRBV7-9
abundance: NA
j_gene: TRBJ2-5
CDR3nt: TGTGCCAGCAGCTTACCGAGTTTAGGTGGGACAGGGAAAGAGACCCAGTACTTC
CDR3aa: CASSLPSLGGTGKETQYF

len: 13
d_gene: NA
v_gene: TRBV9
abundance: NA
j_gene: TRBJ1-4
CDR3nt: TGTGCCAGCAGTGGGACACCCCCAGAAAAACTGTTTTTT
CDR3aa: CASSGTPPEKLFF

len: 12
d_gene: NA
v_gene: TRBV29-1
abundance: NA
j_gene: TRBJ2-7
CDR3nt: TGCAGCGTTGAACAGGGATCGTACGAGCAGTACTTC
CDR3aa: CSVEQGSYEQYF

len: 11
d_gene: NA
v_gene: TRBV20-1
abundance: NA
j_gene: TRBJ1-1
CDR3nt: TGCAGATTTTGGGCTAACACTGAAGCTTTCTTT
CDR3aa: CRFWANTEAFF

len: 12
d_gene: TRBD1
v_gene: TRBV10-3
abundance: NA
j_gene: TRBJ2-7
CDR3nt: TGTGCCCACAAGACAGGGTCCAACGAGCAGTACTTC
CDR3aa: CAHKTGSNEQYF

len: 14
d_gene: NA
v_gene: TRBV5-1
abundance: NA
j_gene: TRBJ1-6
CDR3nt: TGCGCCAGCAGCTTAGAGGGGGTAAATTCACCCCTCCACTTT
CDR3aa: CASSLEGVNSPLHF

len: 16
d_gene: NA
v_gene: TRBV28
abundance: NA
j_gene: TRBJ2-5
CDR3nt: TGTGCCAGCAGTTTTCGTGTACAGGCAATCCAAGAGACCCAGTACTTC
CDR3aa: CASSFRVQAIQETQYF